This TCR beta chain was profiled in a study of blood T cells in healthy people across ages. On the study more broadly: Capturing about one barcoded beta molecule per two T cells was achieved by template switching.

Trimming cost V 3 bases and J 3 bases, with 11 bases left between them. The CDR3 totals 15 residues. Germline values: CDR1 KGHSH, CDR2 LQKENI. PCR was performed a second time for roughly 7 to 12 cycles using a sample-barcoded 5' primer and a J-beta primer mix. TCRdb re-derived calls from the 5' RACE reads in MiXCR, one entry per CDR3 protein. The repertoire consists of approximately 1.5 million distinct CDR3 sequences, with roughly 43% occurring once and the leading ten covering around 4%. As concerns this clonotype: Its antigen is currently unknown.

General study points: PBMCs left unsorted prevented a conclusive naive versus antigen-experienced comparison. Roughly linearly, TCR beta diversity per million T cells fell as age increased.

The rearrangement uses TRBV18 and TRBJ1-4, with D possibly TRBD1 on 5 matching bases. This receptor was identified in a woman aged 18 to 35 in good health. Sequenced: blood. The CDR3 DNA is TGTGCCAGCTCACCTTCTGGGGCAGCTAATGAAAAACTGTTTTTT. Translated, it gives CASSPSGAANEKLFF.